These 12 T cell receptor beta chains came from one sample sequenced in a study of CD8+ T cells in alopecia areata. The treatment was: oral pan-JAK inhibitor, 5-10 mg twice daily. Following RNA extraction, reverse transcription yielded cDNA that acted as the sequencing template. TCRdb keeps only in-frame clones here, not all; method: immunoSEQ multiplex PCR. Among approximately 210,000 clones, roughly 60% were seen once, and the ten largest hold 1%. Sequencing used CD4+ T cells sorted from blood, obtained at week 24, from a patient treated with tofacitinib. The receptors stem from a human donor with alopecia areata.

This clone has only a few counts. The rearrangement links TRBV7-2 to TRBJ2-1; a possible D gene is TRBD2 (5 bases). This CDR3 contains 15 residues. Germline CDR1 SGHTA, CDR2 FQGNSA. V dropped 7 bases and J dropped 2 bases, with 15 bases sitting between them. Written as DNA, the CDR3 is TGTGCCAGCACCGGTCGGGGTTTTCCCTACAATGAGCAGTTCTTC. It codes for CASTGRGFPYNEQFF.

The CDR3 protein is CASSSRMSKKGSEAFF. The CDR3 DNA reads as TGTGCCAGCAGCTCCCGGATGAGCAAGAAAGGGTCTGAAGCTTTCTTT. The gene calls are TRBV14 and TRBJ1-1; D remains unclear. The V end was cut by 5 bases, the J end by 6 bases, with 22 bases between. Germline V CDR1 and CDR2: SGHDN, FVKESK. This CDR3 contains 16 residues.

CDR3 sequence (DNA): TGTGCCTGGATTGGGACAGTTGGAATGAACACTGAAGCTTTCTTT. Translation gives CAWIGTVGMNTEAFF. The chain combines TRBV30 with TRBJ1-1; TRBD1 matches 7 bases. Germline V CDR1 and CDR2: GTSNPN, SVGIG (reference sequence). Trimming cost V 4 bases and J 0 bases; bases outside gene matches: 8. The CDR3 consists of 15 residues.

The sample holds a few counts of this clone. The chain couples TRBV2 to TRBJ1-2; 8 nucleotides match TRBD1. Trimming cost V 3 bases and J 5 bases; bases outside gene matches: 2. CDR3 length: 13 amino acids. The germline V gene encodes CDR1 SNHLY and CDR2 FYNNEI. The CDR3 reads CASSDQGAYGYTF. DNA of the CDR3: TGTGCCAGCAGTGACCAGGGGGCTTATGGCTACACCTTC. The full variable domain, completed using reference TRBV2 and TRBJ1-2, is EPEVTQTPSHQVTQMGQEVILRCVPISNHLYFYWYRQILGQKVEFLVSFYNNEISEKSEIFDDQFSVERPDGSNFTLKIRSTKLEDSAMYFCASSDQGAYGYTFGSGTRLTVV.

This clone appeared a few times. This chain connects TRBV7-3 to TRBJ2-1, with 8 bases lining up with TRBD1. Trimming at V came to 4 bases and at J to 3 bases, leaving 5 bases not matched to a gene. The CDR3 length is 15 residues. In germline, CDR1 is SGHTA, CDR2 FQGTGA. CDR3 DNA sequence: TGTGCCAGCAGCTCCCCGGGACAGGTCTACAATGAGCAGTTCTTC. This gives the protein CASSSPGQVYNEQFF. The entire variable domain, with the rest obtained from reference TRBV7-3 and TRBJ2-1, is as follows: GAGVSQTPSNKVTEKGKYVELRCDPISGHTALYWYRQSLGQGPEFLIYFQGTGAADDSGLPNDRFFAVRPEGSVSTLKIQRTERGDSAVYLCASSSPGQVYNEQFFGPGTRLTVL.

The V and J genes are TRBV13 and TRBJ1-6, with TRBD1 matching over 9 bases. The CDR3 contains 14 residues. V dropped 4 bases and J dropped 7; count of bases not matched to a gene: 2. Germline values: CDR1 PRHDT, CDR2 FYEKMQ (reference sequence). The CDR3 loop is CASSSGQGNSPLHF. DNA of the CDR3: TGTGCCAGCAGCTCCGGACAGGGGAATTCACCCCTCCACTTT.

The table lists this clone with a count of one. The genes are TRBV7-2 and TRBJ1-5; no clear D gene. Looked up from germline, CDR1 is SGHTA and CDR2 is FQGNSA. CDR3 size: 15 residues. The ends were cut back, 4 bases at V and 1 base at J, with 11 bases in the middle. Here the CDR3 DNA reads TGTGCCAGCAGCTCATTAGGGTTGAGCAATCAGCCCCAGCATTTT. Residues: CASSSLGLSNQPQHF.

With regard to this clone: This probably arose from a read error, given a far larger clone one base away. This chain links TRBV7-8 with TRBJ2-2; 7 bases align to TRBD1. This CDR3 has 15 amino acids. CDR1 is SGHVS and CDR2 is FQNEAQ in the germline V gene. The V gene end was trimmed by 3 bases and the J gene end by 0 bases; junction bases not matched to a gene: 1. The CDR3 spells CASSFGTANTGELFF. The CDR3 DNA is TGTGCCAGCAGCTTTGGGACAGCGAACACCGGGGAGCTGTTTTTT.

The rearrangement uses TRBV10-2 and TRBJ2-3, with 11 positions matching TRBD2. The ends lost 5 bases at V and 0 bases at J; junction bases unmatched: 13. The germline CDR1 and CDR2 sequences are WSHSY and SAAADI. CDR3 length: 19 amino acids. This CDR3 is CASSPTSGGTQLSTDTQYF. The DNA of the CDR3 is TGCGCCAGCAGTCCCACTAGCGGGGGAACCCAACTTAGCACAGATACGCAGTATTTT.

The gene calls are TRBV29-1 and TRBJ2-7; D gene unclear. The germline V and J ends were trimmed by 3 bases and 5 bases, with 8 bases remaining between them. There are 11 residues in the CDR3. The germline V gene encodes CDR1 SQVTM and CDR2 ANQGSEA. The CDR3 sequence: CSVDRMHEQYF. The CDR3 region has the DNA TGCAGCGTTGACAGGATGCACGAGCAGTACTTC.

In this sample, this clone turned up once. The J gene is TRBJ2-3, the V gene TRBV4-2; 8 nucleotides line up with TRBD2. The V gene end was trimmed by 4 bases and the J gene end by 2 bases; junction bases not matched to a gene: 5. The CDR3 contains 15 residues. Germline-derived CDR1 and CDR2 are LGHNA and YNFKEQ. CDR3 sequence: CASSLGSGNTDTQYF. The DNA for the CDR3 is TGTGCCAGCAGCCTGGGTAGCGGGAACACAGATACGCAGTATTTT.

This clone was counted once. The chain couples TRBV30 to TRBJ2-1, with D possibly matching TRBD2 (7 bases). The CDR3 runs to 14 residues. From germline, CDR1 is GTSNPN and CDR2 SVGIG (reference sequence). Trimming took 2 bases from V and 7 from J, leaving 15 bases between them. CDR3 in DNA: TGTGCCTGGAGTCTCGGGGGGCCCTCGAATGAGCAGTTCTTC. This gives the protein CAWSLGGPSNEQFF.